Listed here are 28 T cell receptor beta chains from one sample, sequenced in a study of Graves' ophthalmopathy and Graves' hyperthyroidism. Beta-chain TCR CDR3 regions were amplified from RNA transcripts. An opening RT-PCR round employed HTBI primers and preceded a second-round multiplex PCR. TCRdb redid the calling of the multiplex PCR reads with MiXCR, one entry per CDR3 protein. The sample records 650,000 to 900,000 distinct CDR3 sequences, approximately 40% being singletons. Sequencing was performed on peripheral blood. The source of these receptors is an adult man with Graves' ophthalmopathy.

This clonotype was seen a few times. The CDR3: CSARRFFGDSPHGYTF. CDR3 coding DNA: TGCAGTGCTAGAAGGTTTTTTGGGGACTCCCCTCATGGCTACACCTTC. The chain has TRBV20-1 and TRBJ1-2, with D tentatively TRBD1 (5 bases). Trimming shortened V by 2 bases and J by 6 bases, and 22 bases separated the two germline ends. Germline loops: CDR1 DFQATT, CDR2 SNEGSKA (reference sequence). This CDR3 has 16 amino acids.

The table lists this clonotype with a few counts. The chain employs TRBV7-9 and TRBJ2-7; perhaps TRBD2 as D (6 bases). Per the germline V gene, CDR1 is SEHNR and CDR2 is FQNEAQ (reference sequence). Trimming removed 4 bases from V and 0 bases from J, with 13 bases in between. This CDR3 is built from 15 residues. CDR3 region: CASSSLGGSSYEQYF. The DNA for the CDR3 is TGTGCCAGCAGCTCACTGGGGGGAAGCTCCTACGAGCAGTACTTC.

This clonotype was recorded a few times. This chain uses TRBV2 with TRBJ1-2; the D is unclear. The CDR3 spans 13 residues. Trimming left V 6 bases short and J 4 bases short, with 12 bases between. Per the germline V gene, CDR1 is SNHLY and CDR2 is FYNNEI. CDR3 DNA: TGTGCCAGCAGCTTATCCAACGCCTATGGCTACACCTTC. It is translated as CASSLSNAYGYTF.

As DNA, the CDR3 is TGTGCCAGCAGAAGAGAGGGTAGCAATCAGCCCCAGCATTTT. This encodes CASRREGSNQPQHF. This chain joins TRBV24-1 and TRBJ1-5; D gene uncertain. Germline CDR1 and CDR2: KGHDR and SFDVKD. The CDR3 is made up of 14 amino acids. The V gene lost 11 bases and the J gene lost 0 bases, with 13 bases spanning the gap.

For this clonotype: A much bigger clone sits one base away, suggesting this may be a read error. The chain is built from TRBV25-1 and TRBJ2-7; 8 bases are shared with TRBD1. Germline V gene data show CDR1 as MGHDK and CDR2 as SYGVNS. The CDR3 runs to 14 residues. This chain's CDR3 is CVSSPKDRADEQYF. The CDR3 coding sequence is TGTGTCAGCAGCCCGAAGGACAGGGCAGACGAGCAGTACTTC.

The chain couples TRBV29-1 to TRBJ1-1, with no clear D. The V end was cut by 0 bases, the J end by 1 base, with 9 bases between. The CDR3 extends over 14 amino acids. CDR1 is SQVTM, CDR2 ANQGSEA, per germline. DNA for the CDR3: TGCAGCGTTGAAGACGGACGGGAGAACACTGAAGCTTTCTTT. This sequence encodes CSVEDGRENTEAFF.

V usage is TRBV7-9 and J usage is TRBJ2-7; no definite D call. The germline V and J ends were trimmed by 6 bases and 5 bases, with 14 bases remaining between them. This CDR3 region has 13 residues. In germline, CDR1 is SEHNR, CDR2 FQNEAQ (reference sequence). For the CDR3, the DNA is TGTGCCAGCAGTTCAGGACCAGGCAACGAGCAGTACTTC. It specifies CASSSGPGNEQYF.

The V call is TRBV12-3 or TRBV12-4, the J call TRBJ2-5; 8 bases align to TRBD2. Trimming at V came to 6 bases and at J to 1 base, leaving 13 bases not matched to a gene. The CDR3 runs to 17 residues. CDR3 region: CASSHSGMGGFQETQYF. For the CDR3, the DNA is TGTGCCAGCAGCCATAGCGGGATGGGAGGGTTCCAAGAGACCCAGTACTTC.

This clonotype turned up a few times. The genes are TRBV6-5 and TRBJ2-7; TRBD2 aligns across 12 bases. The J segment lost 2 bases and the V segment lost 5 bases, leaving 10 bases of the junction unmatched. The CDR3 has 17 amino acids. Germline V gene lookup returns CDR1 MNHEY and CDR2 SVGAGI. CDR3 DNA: TGTGCCAGCAGTGGACGGACTAGCGGGGACGGTACCTACGAGCAGTACTTC. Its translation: CASSGRTSGDGTYEQYF.

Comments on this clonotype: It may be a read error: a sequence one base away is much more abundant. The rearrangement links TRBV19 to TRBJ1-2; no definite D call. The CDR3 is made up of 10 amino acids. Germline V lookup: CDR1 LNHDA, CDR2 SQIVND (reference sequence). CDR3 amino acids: CASGSHGHTF. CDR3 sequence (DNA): TGTGCCAGTGGGAGCCATGGCCACACCTTC.

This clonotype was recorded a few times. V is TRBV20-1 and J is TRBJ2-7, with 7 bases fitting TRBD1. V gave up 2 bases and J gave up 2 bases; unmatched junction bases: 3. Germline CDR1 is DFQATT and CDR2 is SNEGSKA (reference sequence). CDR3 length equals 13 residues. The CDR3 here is CSARRTGTYEQYF. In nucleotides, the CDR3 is TGCAGTGCTAGAAGGACAGGAACCTACGAGCAGTACTTC.

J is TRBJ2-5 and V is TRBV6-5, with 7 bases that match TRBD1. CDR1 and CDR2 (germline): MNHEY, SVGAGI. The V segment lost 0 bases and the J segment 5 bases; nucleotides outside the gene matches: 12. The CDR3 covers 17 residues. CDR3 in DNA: TGTGCCAGCAGTTACTCAGGGGGCGCTAAGACGGTTGAGACCCAGTACTTC. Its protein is CASSYSGGAKTVETQYF.

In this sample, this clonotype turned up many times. CDR3 sequence reads: CSVEFAGSETQYF. In DNA form, the CDR3 reads TGCAGCGTTGAGTTTGCGGGTTCCGAGACCCAGTACTTC. The J gene is TRBJ2-5, the V gene TRBV29-1; perhaps TRBD2 as D (5 bases). Per germline, CDR1 SQVTM and CDR2 ANQGSEA. There are 13 residues in the CDR3. Trimming stripped 3 bases from V and 5 bases from J, with 13 bases between.

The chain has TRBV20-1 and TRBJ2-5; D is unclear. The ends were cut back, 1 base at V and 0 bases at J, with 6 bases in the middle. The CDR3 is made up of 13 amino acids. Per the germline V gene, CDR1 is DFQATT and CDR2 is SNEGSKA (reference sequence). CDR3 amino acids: CSARVPYQETQYF. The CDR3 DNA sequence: TGCAGTGCTAGAGTTCCGTACCAAGAGACCCAGTACTTC.

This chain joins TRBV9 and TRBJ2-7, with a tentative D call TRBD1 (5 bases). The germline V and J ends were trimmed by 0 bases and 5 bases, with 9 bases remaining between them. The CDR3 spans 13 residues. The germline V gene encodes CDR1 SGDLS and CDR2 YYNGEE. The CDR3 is CASSVAGFHEQYF. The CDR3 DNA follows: TGTGCCAGCAGCGTAGCAGGGTTCCACGAGCAGTACTTC.

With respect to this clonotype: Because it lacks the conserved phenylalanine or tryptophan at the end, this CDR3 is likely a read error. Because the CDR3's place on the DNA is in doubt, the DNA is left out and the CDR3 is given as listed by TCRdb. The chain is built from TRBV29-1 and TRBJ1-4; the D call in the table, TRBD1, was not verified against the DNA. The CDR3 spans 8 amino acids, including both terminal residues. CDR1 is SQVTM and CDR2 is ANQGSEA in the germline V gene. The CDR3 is CSVANKGL.

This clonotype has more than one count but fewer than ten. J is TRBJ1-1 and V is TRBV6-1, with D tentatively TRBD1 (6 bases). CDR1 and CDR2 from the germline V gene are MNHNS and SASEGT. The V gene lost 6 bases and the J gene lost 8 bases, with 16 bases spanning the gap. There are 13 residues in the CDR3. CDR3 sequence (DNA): TGTGCCAGCAGCGCAGACGGGACATCGGAAGCTTTCTTT. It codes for CASSADGTSEAFF.

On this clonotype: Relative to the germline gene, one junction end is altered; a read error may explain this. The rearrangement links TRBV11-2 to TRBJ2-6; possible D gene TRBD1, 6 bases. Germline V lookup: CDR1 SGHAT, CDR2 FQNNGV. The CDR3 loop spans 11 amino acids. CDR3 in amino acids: CASSFWDTEAF. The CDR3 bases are TGTGCCAGCAGCTTTTGGGACACTGAAGCTTTC.

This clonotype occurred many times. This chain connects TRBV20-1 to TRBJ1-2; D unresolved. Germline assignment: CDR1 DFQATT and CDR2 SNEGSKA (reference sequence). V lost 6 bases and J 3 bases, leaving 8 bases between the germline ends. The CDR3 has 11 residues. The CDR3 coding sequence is TGCAGTGCCAGACTTTACTATGGCTACACCTTC. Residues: CSARLYYGYTF.

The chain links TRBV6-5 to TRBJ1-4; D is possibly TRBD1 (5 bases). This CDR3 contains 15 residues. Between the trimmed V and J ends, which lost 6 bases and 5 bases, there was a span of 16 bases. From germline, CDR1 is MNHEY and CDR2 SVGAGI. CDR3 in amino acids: CASRLEGRQNEKLFF. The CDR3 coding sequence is TGTGCCAGCAGGTTAGAAGGACGACAGAATGAAAAACTGTTTTTT.

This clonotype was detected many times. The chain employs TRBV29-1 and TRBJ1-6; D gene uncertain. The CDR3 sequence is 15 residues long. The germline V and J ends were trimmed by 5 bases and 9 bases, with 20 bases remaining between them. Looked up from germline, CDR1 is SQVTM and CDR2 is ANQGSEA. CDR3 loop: CSVRTDGRIGSPLHF. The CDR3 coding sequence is TGCAGCGTTAGAACAGACGGACGCATTGGTTCACCCCTCCACTTT.

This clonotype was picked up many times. The CDR3 region is CASSATEYEQYF. CDR3 in DNA: TGTGCCAGCAGCGCGACAGAGTACGAGCAGTACTTC. V gene TRBV7-2 combines with J gene TRBJ2-7; the D gene is possibly TRBD1 (5 bases). The V and J ends lost 5 bases and 4 bases respectively, with 9 bases between them. The CDR3 extends over 12 amino acids. Germline assignment: CDR1 SGHTA and CDR2 FQGNSA.

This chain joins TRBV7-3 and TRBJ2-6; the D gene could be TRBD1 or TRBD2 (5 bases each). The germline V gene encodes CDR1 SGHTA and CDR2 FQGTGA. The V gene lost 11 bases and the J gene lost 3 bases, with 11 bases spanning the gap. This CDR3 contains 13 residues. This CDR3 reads CAWMGVGANVLTF. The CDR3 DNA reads TGTGCCTGGATGGGGGTTGGGGCCAACGTCCTGACTTTC.

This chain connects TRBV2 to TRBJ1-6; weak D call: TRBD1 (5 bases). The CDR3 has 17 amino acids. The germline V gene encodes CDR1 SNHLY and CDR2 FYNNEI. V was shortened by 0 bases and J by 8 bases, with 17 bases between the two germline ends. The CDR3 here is CASSEALSGTEDSPLHF. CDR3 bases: TGTGCCAGCAGTGAAGCATTATCCGGGACGGAGGATTCACCCCTCCACTTT.

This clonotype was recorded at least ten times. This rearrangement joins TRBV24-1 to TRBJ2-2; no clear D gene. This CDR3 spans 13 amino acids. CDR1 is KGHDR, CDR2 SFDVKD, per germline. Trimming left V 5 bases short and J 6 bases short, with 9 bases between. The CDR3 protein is CATSVSSPGELFF. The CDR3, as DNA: TGTGCCACCAGTGTATCCAGTCCCGGGGAGCTGTTTTTT.

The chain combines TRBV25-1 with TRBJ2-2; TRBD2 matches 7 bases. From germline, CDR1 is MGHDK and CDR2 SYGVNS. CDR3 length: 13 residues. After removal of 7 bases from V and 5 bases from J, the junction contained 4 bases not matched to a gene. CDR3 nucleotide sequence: TGTGCCAGCACTCTCGGGAGGACCGGGGAGCTGTTTTTT. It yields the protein CASTLGRTGELFF.

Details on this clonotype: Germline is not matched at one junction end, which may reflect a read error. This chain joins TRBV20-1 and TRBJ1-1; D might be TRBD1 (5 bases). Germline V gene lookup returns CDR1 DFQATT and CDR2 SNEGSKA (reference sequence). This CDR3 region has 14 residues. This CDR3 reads CSARDRGGNTEASF. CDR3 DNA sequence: TGCAGTGCTAGAGATCGGGGGGGGAACACTGAAGCTTCCTTT.

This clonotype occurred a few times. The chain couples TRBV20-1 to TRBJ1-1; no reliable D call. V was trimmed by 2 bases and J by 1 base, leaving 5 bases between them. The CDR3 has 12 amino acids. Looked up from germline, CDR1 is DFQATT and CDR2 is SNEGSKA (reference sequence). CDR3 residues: CSARPRNTEAFF. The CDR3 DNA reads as TGCAGTGCTAGACCGAGGAACACTGAAGCTTTCTTT.